Listed below are T cell receptor beta chains from one sample, sequenced in a study of cytomegalovirus exposure and HLA in healthy donors. Assay: immunoSEQ multiplex PCR; the TCRdb copy retains only in-frame clones and omits some. The sample lists more than 150,000 clones, approximately 79% occurring once. The sample consisted of PBMCs. The source is a man between 40 and 49 years old in good health and CMV-seropositive. Each CDR3 is given with its conserved first and last residue.

j_gene | v_gene | len | CDR3aa
TRBJ1-6 | TRBV2 | 12 | CATTTDTSPLHF
TRBJ1-1 | TRBV7-6 | 15 | CASSSPGGSDTEAFF
TRBJ2-2 | TRBV9 | 15 | CASSVVTSGDGELFF
TRBJ2-7 | TRBV7-2 | 17 | CASSLWTGSPTRDEQYF
TRBJ2-7 | TRBV9 | 14 | CASSASGEWGEQYF
TRBJ2-1 | TRBV6-1 | 15 | CASSESQGWGNEQFF
TRBJ2-5 | TRBV7-9 | 14 | CASSWRDSQETQYF
TRBJ2-1 | TRBV11-3 | 12 | CASSRVADEQFF
TRBJ1-2 | TRBV9 | 13 | CASSDSWGDGYTF
TRBJ1-4 | TRBV18 | 14 | CASSDRETNEKLFF
TRBJ1-1 | TRBV7-6 | 15 | CASSLLDRVNTEAFF
TRBJ2-5 | TRBV5-1 | 15 | CASSLGARPQETQYF
TRBJ1-5 | TRBV19 | 13 | CASSISRGQPQHF
TRBJ1-2 | TRBV5-1 | 15 | CASSPHIDREYGYTF
TRBJ2-3 | TRBV5-4 | 14 | CASSFGGYTDTQYF
TRBJ2-7 | TRBV11-2 | 15 | CASSLSAVTSYEQYF
- | TRBV10-1 | 15 | CASSVRGAHSYEQYF
TRBJ2-3 | TRBV7-3 | 13 | CASSDGREDTQYF
TRBJ2-7 | TRBV7-2 | 14 | CASSLSGGAYEQYF
TRBJ2-1 | TRBV27 | 16 | CASSFPGLAGHNEQFF
TRBJ1-4 | TRBV2 | 15 | CASILDRGRTEKLFF
TRBJ1-2 | TRBV11-2 | 15 | CASSLVIKGAHGYTF
TRBJ2-7 | TRBV19 | 14 | CASSMQGVHYEQYF
TRBJ1-1 | TRBV5-4 | 16 | CASSLPGPAMRTEAFF
TRBJ2-1 | TRBV18 | 15 | CASSVSGGAYNEQFF
TRBJ1-1 | TRBV15 | 15 | CATSSTGQSNTEAFF
TRBJ2-1 | TRBV6-5 | 13 | CASRGQGDNEQFF
TRBJ2-3 | TRBV6-1 | 15 | CASSVGGASTDTQYF
TRBJ1-2 | TRBV10-2 | 11 | CASSAADGYTF
TRBJ2-5 | TRBV6-1 | 12 | CASSDLKETQYF
TRBJ2-7 | TRBV2 | 17 | CASSEWGLAGDHNEQYF
TRBJ1-1 | TRBV6-5 | 15 | CASSYGLGSDAEAFF
TRBJ2-5 | TRBV30 | 12 | CACSRGKETQYF
TRBJ1-3 | TRBV7-9 | 16 | CASSPVDRAYGNTIYF
TRBJ2-3 | TRBV10-3 | 14 | CAISWTATTDTQYF
TRBJ1-1 | TRBV11-1 | 13 | CASSLAGGTEAFF
TRBJ1-2 | TRBV5-8 | 16 | CASSLSHVSGGVFFTF
TRBJ2-2 | TRBV7-3 | 17 | CASSLIGGGAQGGELFF
TRBJ2-7 | TRBV11-3 | 13 | CASSLTGGHEQYF
TRBJ2-5 | TRBV7-9 | 15 | CASSLGGQGPWTQYF
TRBJ2-5 | TRBV19 | 15 | CASSSGTGTSGTQYF
TRBJ2-7 | TRBV6-6 | 15 | CASSQGDVGSYEQYF
TRBJ1-2 | TRBV25-1 | 13 | CASSVPGGTGYTF
TRBJ2-3 | TRBV9 | 19 | CASSGGAGLAGRNTDTQYF
TRBJ1-6 | TRBV30 | 15 | CACYGDRTGNSPLHF
TRBJ1-1 | TRBV5-3 | 14 | CARSLGQADTEAFF
TRBJ2-1 | TRBV4-2 | 16 | CASSRTWQGTYNEQFF
TRBJ2-5 | TRBV18 | 15 | CASSPRTGGQETQYF
TRBJ1-2 | TRBV7-2 | 12 | CASSLGLYGYTF
TRBJ2-2 | TRBV7-3 | 17 | CASSRGTGGPNTGELFF
TRBJ1-2 | TRBV6-6 | 12 | CASGQGRSGYTF
TRBJ1-2 | TRBV2 | 15 | CASRAQGGLNYGYTF
TRBJ1-4 | TRBV27 | 16 | CASSLPASFSGEKLFF
TRBJ1-2 | TRBV5-4 | 14 | CASSNGQGLYGYTF